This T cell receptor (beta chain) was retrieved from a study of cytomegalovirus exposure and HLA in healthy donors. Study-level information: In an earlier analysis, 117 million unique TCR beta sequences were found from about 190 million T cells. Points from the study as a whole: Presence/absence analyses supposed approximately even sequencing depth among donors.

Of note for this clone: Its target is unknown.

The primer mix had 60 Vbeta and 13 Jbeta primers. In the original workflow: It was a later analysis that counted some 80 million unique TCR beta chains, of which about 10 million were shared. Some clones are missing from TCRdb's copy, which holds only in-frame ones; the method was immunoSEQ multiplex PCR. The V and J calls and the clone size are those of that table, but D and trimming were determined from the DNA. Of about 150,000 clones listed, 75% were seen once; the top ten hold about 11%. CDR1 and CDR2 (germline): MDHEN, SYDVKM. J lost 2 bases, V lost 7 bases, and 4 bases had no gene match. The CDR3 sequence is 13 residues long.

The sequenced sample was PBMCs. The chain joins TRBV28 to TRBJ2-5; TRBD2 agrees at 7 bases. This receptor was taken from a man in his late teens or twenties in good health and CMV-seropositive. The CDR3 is CASTVGGQETQYF. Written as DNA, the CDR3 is TGTGCCAGCACCGTGGGGGGGCAAGAGACCCAGTACTTC.